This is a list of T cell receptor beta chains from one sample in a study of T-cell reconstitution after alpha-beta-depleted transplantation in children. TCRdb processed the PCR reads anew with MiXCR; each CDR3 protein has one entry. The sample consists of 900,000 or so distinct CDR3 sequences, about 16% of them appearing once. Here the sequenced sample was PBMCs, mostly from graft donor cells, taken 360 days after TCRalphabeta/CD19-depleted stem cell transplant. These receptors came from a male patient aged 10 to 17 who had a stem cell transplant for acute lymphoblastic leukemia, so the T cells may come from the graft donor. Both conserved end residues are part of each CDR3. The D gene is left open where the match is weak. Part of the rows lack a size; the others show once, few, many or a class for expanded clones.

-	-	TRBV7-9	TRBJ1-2	TGTGCCAGCAGCGAACCCCTGGTGATGATAAACTATGGCTACACCTTC	CASSEPLVMINYGYTF
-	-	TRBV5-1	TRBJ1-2	TGCGCCAGCAGGATCCTTGGGGGCAGCTATGGCTACACCTTC	CASRILGGSYGYTF
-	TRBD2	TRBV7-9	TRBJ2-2	TGTGCCAGCAGGACCGGGGGGGCAAGCACCGGGGAGCTGTTTTTT	CASRTGGASTGELFF
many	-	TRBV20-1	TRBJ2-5	TGCAGTGCTAGAGATTGGCCAGTTCAAGAGACCCAGTACTTC	CSARDWPVQETQYF
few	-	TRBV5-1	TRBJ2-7	TGCGCCAGCAGCTTGGGTTTTTCACTATCCTACGAGCAGTACTTC	CASSLGFSLSYEQYF
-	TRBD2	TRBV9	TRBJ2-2	TGTGCCAGCAGCGTAGTAGGGGCGGGAGTGAACACCGGGGAGCTGTTTTTT	CASSVVGAGVNTGELFF
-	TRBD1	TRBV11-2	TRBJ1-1	TGTGCCAGCAGCTTAGCCCCCAGGGGGCACACTGAAGCTTTCTTT	CASSLAPRGHTEAFF
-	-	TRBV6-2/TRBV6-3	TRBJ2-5	TGTGCCAGCAGTTACTACAGAGGAAAAGAGACCCAGTACTTC	CASSYYRGKETQYF
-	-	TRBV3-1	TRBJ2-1	TGTGCCAGCAGCCGGACGTTTGAGCAGTTCTTC	CASSRTFEQFF
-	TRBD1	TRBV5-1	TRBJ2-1	TGCGCCAGCAGCTCAGGGACAGGGGGCTACAATGAGCAGTTCTTC	CASSSGTGGYNEQFF
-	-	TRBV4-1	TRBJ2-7	TGCGCCAGCAGCCATTTTCCCGGGACGGAACCCTACGAGCAGTACTTC	CASSHFPGTEPYEQYF